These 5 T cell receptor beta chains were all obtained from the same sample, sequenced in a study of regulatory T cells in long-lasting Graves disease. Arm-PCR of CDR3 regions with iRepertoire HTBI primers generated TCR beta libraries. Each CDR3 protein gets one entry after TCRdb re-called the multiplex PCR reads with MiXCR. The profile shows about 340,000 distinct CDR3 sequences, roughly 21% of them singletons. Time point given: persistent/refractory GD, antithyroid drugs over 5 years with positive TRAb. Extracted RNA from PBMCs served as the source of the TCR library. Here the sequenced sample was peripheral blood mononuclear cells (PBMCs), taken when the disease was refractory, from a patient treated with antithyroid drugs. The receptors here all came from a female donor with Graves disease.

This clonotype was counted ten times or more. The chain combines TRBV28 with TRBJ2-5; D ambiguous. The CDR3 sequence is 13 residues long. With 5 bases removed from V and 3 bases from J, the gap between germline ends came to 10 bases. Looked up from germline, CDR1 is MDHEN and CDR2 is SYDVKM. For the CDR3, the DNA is TGTGCCAGCAGTCTCCGGCTGAAAGAGACCCAGTACTTC. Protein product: CASSLRLKETQYF.

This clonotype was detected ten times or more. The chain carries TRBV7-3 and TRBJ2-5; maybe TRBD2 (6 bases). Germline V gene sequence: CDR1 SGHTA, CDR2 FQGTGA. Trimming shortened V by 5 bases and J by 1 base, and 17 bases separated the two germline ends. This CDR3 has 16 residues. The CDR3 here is CASSQLAGRIQETQYF. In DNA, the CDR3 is TGTGCCAGCAGCCAACTGGCGGGGCGGATCCAAGAGACCCAGTACTTC.

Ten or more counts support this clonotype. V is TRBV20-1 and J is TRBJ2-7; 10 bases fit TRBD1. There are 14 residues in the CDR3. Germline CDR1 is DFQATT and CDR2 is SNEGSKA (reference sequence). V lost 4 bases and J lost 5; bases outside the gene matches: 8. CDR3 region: CSAKSTGGRDEQYF. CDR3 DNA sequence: TGCAGTGCTAAGTCGACAGGGGGCAGAGACGAGCAGTACTTC.

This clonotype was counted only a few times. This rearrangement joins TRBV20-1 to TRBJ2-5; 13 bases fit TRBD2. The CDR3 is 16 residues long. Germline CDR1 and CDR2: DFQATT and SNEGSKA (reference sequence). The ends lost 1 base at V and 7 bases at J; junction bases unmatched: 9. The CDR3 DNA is TGCAGTGCTAGAGCCCCTCTGACTAGCGGGGGGAGGACCCAGTACTTC. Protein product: CSARAPLTSGGRTQYF.

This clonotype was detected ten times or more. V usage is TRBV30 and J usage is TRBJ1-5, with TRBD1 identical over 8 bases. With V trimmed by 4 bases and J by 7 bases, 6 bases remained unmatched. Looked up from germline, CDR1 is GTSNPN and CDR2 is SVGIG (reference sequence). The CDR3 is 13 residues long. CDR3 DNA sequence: TGTGCCTGGACGGGACAGGAAGGCCAGCCCCAGCATTTT. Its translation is CAWTGQEGQPQHF.